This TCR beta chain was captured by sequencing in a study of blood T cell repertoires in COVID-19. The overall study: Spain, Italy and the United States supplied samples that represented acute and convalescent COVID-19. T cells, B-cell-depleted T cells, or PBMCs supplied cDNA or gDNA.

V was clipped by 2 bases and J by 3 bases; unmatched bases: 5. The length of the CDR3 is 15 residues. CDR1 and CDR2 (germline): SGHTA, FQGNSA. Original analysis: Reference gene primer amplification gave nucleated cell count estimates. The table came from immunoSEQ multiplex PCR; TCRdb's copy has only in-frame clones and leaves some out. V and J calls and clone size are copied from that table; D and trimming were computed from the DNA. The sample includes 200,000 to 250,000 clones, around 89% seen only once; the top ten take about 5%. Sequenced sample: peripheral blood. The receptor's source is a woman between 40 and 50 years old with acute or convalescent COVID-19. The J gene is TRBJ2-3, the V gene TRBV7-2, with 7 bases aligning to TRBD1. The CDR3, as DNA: TGTGCCAGCAGCTTACAGCCAGGGGGTACAGATACGCAGTATTTT. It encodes CASSLQPGGTDTQYF. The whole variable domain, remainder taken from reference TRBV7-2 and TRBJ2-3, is GAGVSQSPSNKVTEKGKDVELRCDPISGHTALYWYRQSLGQGLEFLIYFQGNSAPDKSGLPSDRFSAERTGGSVSTLTIQRTQQEDSAVYLCASSLQPGGTDTQYFGPGTRLTVL.